The 26 T cell receptor beta chains in this list originate from one sample, sequenced in a study of blood T cell repertoires in COVID-19. Some clones are missing from TCRdb's copy, which holds only in-frame ones; the method was immunoSEQ multiplex PCR. Altogether under 45,000 clones are present, about 81% being singletons, with the ten largest covering around two fifths. The specimen sequenced was peripheral blood. These receptors all stem from a human donor in a cohort sampled during active COVID-19.

In the case of this clone: At one boundary the junction diverges from the germline segment, which might be a read error. The V and J genes are TRBV6-1 and TRBJ1-4, with TRBD1 matching 7 bases. The CDR3 length is 12 residues. CDR1 and CDR2 (germline): MNHNS, SASEGT. CDR3 amino acids: CASSDQPGQRLF. In DNA, the CDR3 is TGTGCCAGCAGTGACCAACCGGGACAGCGCCTTTTT.

This chain links TRBV30 with TRBJ2-7, with a possible D match to TRBD2 (5 bases). The V end was cut by 2 bases, the J end by 7 bases, with 9 bases between. Germline CDR1 reads GTSNPN; CDR2 reads SVGIG (reference sequence). The CDR3 runs 11 residues. The CDR3 DNA is TGTGCCTGGAGTCGAGGGAGAGAGCAGTACTTC. It codes for CAWSRGREQYF.

The gene calls are TRBV7-6 and TRBJ2-3; TRBD2 agrees at 10 bases. Germline loops: CDR1 SGHVS, CDR2 FNYEAQ. The CDR3 has 17 amino acids. V lost 5 bases to trimming and J lost 4 bases; unmatched junction nucleotides: 12. DNA for the CDR3: TGTGCCAGCAGCCCTCTCCTGGGAGCGGGGGGGGCAGATACGCAGTATTTT. Protein product: CASSPLLGAGGADTQYF. The entire variable domain, with the rest obtained from reference TRBV7-6 and TRBJ2-3, is as follows: GAGVSQSPRYKVTKRGQDVALRCDPISGHVSLYWYRQALGQGPEFLTYFNYEAQQDKSGLPNDRFSAERPEGSISTLTIQRTEQRDSAMYRCASSPLLGAGGADTQYFGPGTRLTVL.

The chain recombines TRBV30 with TRBJ2-5; unclear D gene. The germline V and J ends were trimmed by 3 bases and 0 bases, with 14 bases remaining between them. The CDR3 has 15 amino acids. Germline-derived CDR1 and CDR2 are GTSNPN and SVGIG (reference sequence). The CDR3 protein is CAWRLPTGYQETQYF. The CDR3 DNA follows: TGTGCCTGGAGGCTACCGACTGGGTACCAAGAGACCCAGTACTTC.

V usage is TRBV18 and J usage is TRBJ1-5; D possibly corresponds to TRBD1 (6 bases). Trimming took 6 bases from V and 1 from J, leaving 13 bases between them. CDR1 is KGHSH and CDR2 is LQKENI in the germline V gene. CDR3 size: 15 residues. In DNA form, the CDR3 reads TGTGCCAGCTCCCGGGACAAGAAAAGCAATCAGCCCCAGCATTTT. It yields the protein CASSRDKKSNQPQHF.

This clone was counted between two and nine times. The chain links TRBV9 to TRBJ2-6; 7 bases align to TRBD1. After removal of 2 bases from V and 0 bases from J, the junction contained 5 bases not matched to a gene. The germline CDR1 and CDR2 sequences are SGDLS and YYNGEE. The CDR3 has 17 amino acids. DNA of the CDR3: TGTGCCAGCAGCGTTTCGACAGGGCCCTCTGGGGCCAACGTCCTGACTTTC. It codes for CASSVSTGPSGANVLTF. The full variable domain, its missing parts supplied by reference TRBV9 and TRBJ2-6, is DSGVTQTPKHLITATGQRVTLRCSPRSGDLSVYWYQQSLDQGLQFLIQYYNGEERAKGNILERFSAQQFPDLHSELNLSSLELGDSALYFCASSVSTGPSGANVLTFGAGSRLTVL.

The gene calls are TRBV19 and TRBJ1-6, with TRBD1 as a possible D gene (5 bases). The germline V gene encodes CDR1 LNHDA and CDR2 SQIVND (reference sequence). V lost 9 bases to trimming and J lost 7 bases, with 22 bases between them. The CDR3 contains 16 residues. The CDR3: CASNKPLGTANSPLHF. In DNA form, the CDR3 reads TGTGCCAGCAATAAACCCCTCGGGACTGCGAATTCACCCCTCCACTTT.

A note on this clone: Distinct nucleotide sequences in the sample also encode this CDR3. The chain combines TRBV7-2 with TRBJ2-5; 11 nucleotides agree with TRBD2. CDR3 length equals 14 residues. The ends lost 3 bases at V and 5 bases at J; junction bases unmatched: 2. From germline, CDR1 is SGHTA and CDR2 FQGNSA. This chain's CDR3 is CASSFSGGGETQYF. The CDR3 DNA follows: TGTGCCAGCAGCTTTAGCGGGGGGGGCGAGACCCAGTACTTC.

The rearrangement uses TRBV6-6 and TRBJ1-2; weak D call: TRBD1 (6 bases). The CDR3 spans 14 residues. Trimming took off 4 bases at V and 6 bases at J, with 15 bases between the two ends. Germline V gene sequence: CDR1 MNHNY, CDR2 SVGAGI (reference sequence). CDR3 DNA sequence: TGTGCCAGCAGTTTTCGGGGGGCGCAGCATGGCTACACCTTC. The encoded protein is CASSFRGAQHGYTF.

The chain employs TRBV5-6 and TRBJ2-2, with a possible D match to TRBD1 (6 bases). Germline CDR1 is SGHDT and CDR2 is YYEEEE. This CDR3 spans 14 amino acids. Between the trimmed V and J ends, which lost 1 base and 4 bases, there was a span of 8 bases. The CDR3 DNA is TGTGCCAGCAGCTTGAACAGGGCCACCGGGGAGCTGTTTTTT. Encoded protein: CASSLNRATGELFF.

The rearrangement links TRBV30 to TRBJ1-5; no clear D gene. The V and J ends lost 2 bases and 7 bases respectively, with 18 bases between them. Germline CDR1 is GTSNPN and CDR2 is SVGIG (reference sequence). CDR3 length: 15 amino acids. The DNA for the CDR3 is TGTGCCTGGAGTACGGAGGGCCTCGCAGGACAGCCCCAGCATTTT. Translated: CAWSTEGLAGQPQHF.

The chain has TRBV2 and TRBJ2-7; weak D call: TRBD2 (6 bases). The V gene lost 11 bases and the J gene lost 3 bases, with 14 bases spanning the gap. Germline V gives CDR1 SNHLY, CDR2 FYNNEI. This CDR3 has 12 amino acids. The CDR3 reads CAGGASNYEQYF. In DNA form, the CDR3 reads TGTGCCGGCGGGGCGTCGAACTACGAGCAGTACTTC.

V gene TRBV6-5 combines with J gene TRBJ2-5; TRBD2 aligns across 13 bases. V shed 5 bases, J shed 2 bases, and the junction held 2 bases outside the gene matches. Germline assignment: CDR1 MNHEY and CDR2 SVGAGI. The CDR3 sequence is 15 residues long. CDR3 sequence reads: CASSRGLAGQETQYF. The CDR3 nucleotides are TGTGCCAGCAGTAGGGGACTAGCGGGACAAGAGACCCAGTACTTC.

This sequence joins TRBV11-3 and TRBJ2-7; 7 positions agree with TRBD2. The CDR3 runs 14 residues. Germline loops: CDR1 SGHNT, CDR2 YENEEA. V shed 5 bases and J 4 bases; nucleotides not matched to a gene: 8. The CDR3 sequence: CASSHTGTTYEQYF. CDR3 nucleotides: TGTGCCAGCAGCCACACCGGGACTACATACGAGCAGTACTTC.

The chain combines TRBV5-8 with TRBJ1-3, with TRBD1 as a possible D gene (6 bases). Germline values: CDR1 SGHTS, CDR2 YDEGEE. CDR3 length: 15 amino acids. Trimming cost V 2 bases and J 3 bases, with 12 bases left between them. CDR3 sequence: CASSFRGSGGNTIYF. The CDR3 DNA reads TGTGCCAGCAGCTTCAGGGGAAGTGGTGGAAACACCATATATTTT.

V is TRBV6-6 and J is TRBJ2-3; TRBD2 aligns across 9 bases. After removal of 5 bases from V and 1 base from J, the junction contained 13 bases not matched to a gene. Germline CDR1 reads MNHNY; CDR2 reads SVGAGI (reference sequence). CDR3 length equals 18 residues. CDR3 sequence reads: CASSRSSGASGGTDTQYF. DNA of the CDR3: TGTGCCAGCAGTAGATCTAGCGGGGCCTCCGGAGGCACAGATACGCAGTATTTT.

V gene TRBV2 combines with J gene TRBJ1-1; 10 bases align to TRBD1. J was trimmed by 5 bases and V by 5 bases; bases with no gene match: 5. CDR3 length: 14 residues. Germline lookup yields CDR1 SNHLY and CDR2 FYNNEI. CDR3 in amino acids: CASSRQGAKTEAFF. The CDR3 nucleotides read TGTGCCAGCAGTCGACAGGGGGCTAAGACTGAAGCTTTCTTT.

This clone has just one count. Here the CDR3 reads CASSLRYKQGTRRETQYF. The CDR3 DNA sequence: TGTGCCAGCAGCTTACGATATAAACAGGGTACTCGTCGCGAGACCCAGTACTTC. The chain carries TRBV11-2 and TRBJ2-5; D perhaps matches TRBD1 (6 bases). V shed 2 bases and J shed 5 bases, with 24 bases lying between them. The germline gives CDR1 SGHAT, CDR2 FQNNGV. CDR3 length equals 18 residues.

Written as DNA, the CDR3 is TGTGCCAGCTGGGGACTCACCGGAGGGACCGGGGAGCTGTTTTTT. It is translated as CASWGLTGGTGELFF. The V call is TRBV28, the J call TRBJ2-2; D may be TRBD2 (6 bases). The CDR3 is 15 residues long. V lost 8 bases and J 5 bases, leaving 18 bases between the germline ends. Germline loops: CDR1 MDHEN, CDR2 SYDVKM. Looking up the rest from reference TRBV28 and TRBJ2-2 gives the full variable domain: DVKVTQSSRYLVKRTGEKVFLECVQDMDHENMFWYRQDPGLGLRLIYFSYDVKMKEKGDIPEGYSVSREKKERFSLILESASTNQTSMYLCASWGLTGGTGELFFGEGSRLTVL.

CDR3 region: CASSEFPTRLTEAFF. As DNA, the CDR3 is TGTGCCAGCAGTGAATTTCCGACACGTTTGACTGAAGCTTTCTTT. The chain combines TRBV2 with TRBJ1-1; D unresolved. V lost 2 bases and J lost 5, with 15 bases in between. The length of the CDR3 is 15 residues. The germline gives CDR1 SNHLY, CDR2 FYNNEI. The whole variable domain, remainder taken from reference TRBV2 and TRBJ1-1, is EPEVTQTPSHQVTQMGQEVILRCVPISNHLYFYWYRQILGQKVEFLVSFYNNEISEKSEIFDDQFSVERPDGSNFTLKIRSTKLEDSAMYFCASSEFPTRLTEAFFGQGTRLTVV.

This clone was recorded only once. The chain carries TRBV28 and TRBJ1-4; tentatively, D is TRBD1 (5 bases). Germline CDR1 is MDHEN and CDR2 is SYDVKM. V dropped 6 bases and J dropped 8 bases, with 13 bases sitting between them. This CDR3 has 13 amino acids. The chain's CDR3 is CASSSGGKEKLFF. In DNA form, the CDR3 reads TGTGCCAGCAGCTCGGGGGGGAAAGAAAAACTGTTTTTT.

This chain connects TRBV4-1 to TRBJ1-4; D call uncertain. Germline CDR1 and CDR2: MGHRA and YSYEKL. The CDR3 spans 16 residues. Trimming shortened V by 1 base and J by 4 bases, and 13 bases separated the two germline ends. CDR3 nucleotides: TGCGCCAGCAGCCAAGCCTCAGGCACGGATAATGAAAAACTGTTTTTT. Translation gives CASSQASGTDNEKLFF.

The chain has TRBV5-6 and TRBJ2-2; TRBD1 matches at 10 bases. This CDR3 has 16 residues. J lost 4 bases, V lost 7 bases, and 10 bases had no gene match. CDR1 and CDR2 from the germline V gene are SGHDT and YYEEEE. The DNA of the CDR3 is TGTGCCAGCGGCCTGGACAGGGGGGCGGTCACCGGGGAGCTGTTTTTT. It encodes CASGLDRGAVTGELFF. Using reference TRBV5-6 and TRBJ2-2 for the parts outside the CDR3, the full variable domain is DAGVTQSPTHLIKTRGQQVTLRCSPKSGHDTVSWYQQALGQGPQFIFQYYEEEERQRGNFPDRFSGHQFPNYSSELNVNALLLGDSALYLCASGLDRGAVTGELFFGEGSRLTVL.

The genes are TRBV27 and TRBJ1-6; weak D call: TRBD1 (5 bases). V was trimmed by 6 bases and J by 13 bases, leaving 19 bases between them. CDR1 is MNHEY, CDR2 SMNVEV, per germline (reference sequence). The CDR3 totals 14 residues. The CDR3 DNA follows: TGTGCCAGCAGCGTGACAGCTCTCCCCGGCCCCCTCCACTTT. Encoded protein: CASSVTALPGPLHF.

This clone was seen only a few times. CDR3 sequence reads: CASSLVVGEGGKNIQYF. In DNA form, the CDR3 reads TGTGCCAGCAGCTTAGTGGTGGGGGAGGGGGGAAAAAACATTCAGTACTTC. The chain carries TRBV7-8 and TRBJ2-4; possible D gene TRBD2, 7 bases. The germline gives CDR1 SGHVS, CDR2 FQNEAQ. The CDR3 totals 17 residues. With 1 base removed from V and 4 bases from J, the gap between germline ends came to 17 bases.

This sequence joins TRBV4-3 and TRBJ2-7; 7 bases align to TRBD2. Germline values: CDR1 LGHNA, CDR2 YSLEER. The length of the CDR3 is 16 residues. V lost 0 bases, J lost 2 bases, and 7 bases stayed unmatched. CDR3 nucleotide sequence: TGCGCCAGCAGCCAAGATTTCCGGGGGGATACCTACGAGCAGTACTTC. Translation: CASSQDFRGDTYEQYF.